What follows are 16 T cell receptor beta chains derived from one specimen sequenced in a study of blood T cells in healthy people across ages. Next came a second PCR, run for about 7 to 11 cycles, which used a sample-barcoded 5' primer along with a J-beta primer mix. TCRdb passed the 5' RACE reads through MiXCR, listing each CDR3 protein once. Of approximately 800,000 distinct CDR3 sequences in the sample, roughly 25% were seen once. In addition, the sample was reused for a study of T cells of mothers and their children.

Sequencing was carried out using blood. These receptors originate from a boy younger than 18 in good health.

The CDR3 here is CAIKRADSYEQYF. The CDR3 DNA follows: TGTGCCATCAAAAGAGCGGACTCCTACGAGCAGTACTTC. This chain joins TRBV10-3 and TRBJ2-7, with D possibly being TRBD2 (5 bases). The V and J ends lost 7 bases and 0 bases respectively, with 10 bases between them. The CDR3 contains 13 residues. In germline, CDR1 is ENHRY, CDR2 SYGVKD.

This clonotype was observed a few times. The J gene is TRBJ1-6, the V gene TRBV29-1; 9 bases line up with TRBD1. Germline V gives CDR1 SQVTM, CDR2 ANQGSEA. The CDR3 is made up of 13 amino acids. After removal of 6 bases from V and 10 bases from J, the junction contained 7 bases not matched to a gene. The CDR3 is CSVRDREGSPLHF. DNA of the CDR3: TGCAGCGTCCGGGACAGGGAAGGGTCACCCCTCCACTTT.

This clonotype was counted between two and nine times. The chain joins TRBV7-3 to TRBJ2-5; D is possibly TRBD2 (7 bases). The CDR3 has 16 residues. Germline V gives CDR1 SGHTA, CDR2 FQGTGA. V lost 4 bases and J lost 6, with 21 bases in between. CDR3 sequence reads: CASSSTSAGGLKTQYF. The CDR3 nucleotides are TGTGCCAGCAGCTCCACTAGCGCCGGGGGGCTAAAGACCCAGTACTTC. Together with reference TRBV7-3 and TRBJ2-5, the CDR3 gives the full variable domain: GAGVSQTPSNKVTEKGKYVELRCDPISGHTALYWYRQSLGQGPEFLIYFQGTGAADDSGLPNDRFFAVRPEGSVSTLKIQRTERGDSAVYLCASSSTSAGGLKTQYFGPGTRLLVL.

The V and J genes are TRBV21-1 and TRBJ2-1. TRBV21-1 is annotated as a pseudogene. CDR3 size: 15 residues. The CDR3 region is CASSEIAESYNEQFF. The CDR3, as DNA: TGTGCCAGCAGCGAAATAGCGGAGTCCTACAATGAGCAGTTCTTC.

This clonotype was detected a few times. V is TRBV20-1 and J is TRBJ2-3; D tentatively reads TRBD1 or TRBD2 (6 bases each). V was shortened by 5 bases and J by 2 bases, with 14 bases between the two germline ends. Germline V CDR1 and CDR2: DFQATT, SNEGSKA (reference sequence). This CDR3 is built from 14 residues. The CDR3 here is CSAEQGGDTDTQYF. The CDR3 coding sequence is TGCAGTGCTGAACAGGGAGGTGACACAGATACGCAGTATTTT.

Only a few counts were recorded for this clonotype. V and J are TRBV28 and TRBJ2-7; 7 bases align to TRBD1. Per the germline V gene, CDR1 is MDHEN and CDR2 is SYDVKM. The CDR3 length is 15 residues. V trimming: 7 bases; J trimming: 0 bases; junction bases outside the gene matches: 9. The CDR3 DNA follows: TGTGCCAGCAACGAAGGACAGGCCGGCTCCTACGAGCAGTACTTC. Its translation: CASNEGQAGSYEQYF.

This chain links TRBV6-5 with TRBJ2-5; 7 positions agree with TRBD1. J was trimmed by 5 bases and V by 5 bases; bases with no gene match: 2. Germline-derived CDR1 and CDR2 are MNHEY and SVGAGI. The CDR3 runs 12 residues. The chain's CDR3 is CASSAQGETQYF. The CDR3, as DNA: TGTGCCAGCAGTGCACAGGGGGAGACCCAGTACTTC.

On this clonotype itself: The junction departs from germline at one end; a sequencing error may be responsible. The chain joins TRBV11-1 to TRBJ2-3; tentatively, D is TRBD2 (6 bases). Germline values: CDR1 SGHAT, CDR2 FQDESV (reference sequence). The CDR3 runs to 13 residues. CDR3 nucleotide sequence: TGTGCCAGCAGCTTAAAGGAGGGTCCTGCGCCGGATTTT. Translation gives CASSLKEGPAPDF.

A few counts support this clonotype. J is TRBJ2-4 and V is TRBV4-3; maybe TRBD2 (6 bases). The CDR3 has 16 residues. The germline CDR1 and CDR2 sequences are LGHNA and YSLEER. Trimming removed 1 base at V and 7 bases at J, with 17 bases between. The CDR3 loop reads CASSQGREPPFNIQYF. CDR3 nucleotide sequence: TGCGCCAGCAGCCAAGGACGGGAGCCCCCATTCAACATTCAGTACTTC.

This clonotype showed up many times. The chain has TRBV7-9 and TRBJ2-5, with D perhaps matching TRBD1 or TRBD2 (5 bases each). Germline loops: CDR1 SEHNR, CDR2 FQNEAQ (reference sequence). V lost 6 bases and J 5 bases, leaving 16 bases between the germline ends. The CDR3 length is 14 residues. In DNA, the CDR3 is TGTGCCAGCAGAAGGGGTGACTATCGGGAGACCCAGTACTTC. As protein: CASRRGDYRETQYF.

This clonotype was recorded many times. This chain connects TRBV11-2 to TRBJ2-3; D possibly uses TRBD1 or TRBD2 (5 bases each). The CDR3 covers 14 residues. CDR1 and CDR2 from the germline V gene are SGHAT and FQNNGV. V was cut by 6 bases and J by 3 bases, with 13 bases left in between. CDR3 region: CASSRDPETDTQYF. Written as DNA, the CDR3 is TGTGCCAGCAGTCGGGACCCAGAAACAGATACGCAGTATTTT. Full variable domain (outside the CDR3, taken from reference TRBV11-2 and TRBJ2-3): EAGVAQSPRYKIIEKRQSVAFWCNPISGHATLYWYQQILGQGPKLLIQFQNNGVVDDSQLPKDRFSAERLKGVDSTLKIQPAKLEDSAVYLCASSRDPETDTQYFGPGTRLTVL.

This chain uses TRBV5-1 with TRBJ2-2, with D unclear. Trimming cost V 1 base and J 4 bases, with 11 bases left between them. Germline V CDR1 and CDR2: SGHRS, YFSETQ. The CDR3 extends over 15 amino acids. The CDR3 protein is CASSLLPPGTGELFF. In DNA, the CDR3 is TGCGCCAGCAGCTTGCTTCCCCCTGGCACCGGGGAGCTGTTTTTT. Complete variable domain (other parts from reference TRBV5-1 and TRBJ2-2): KAGVTQTPRYLIKTRGQQVTLSCSPISGHRSVSWYQQTPGQGLQFLFEYFSETQRNKGNFPGRFSGRQFSNSRSEMNVSTLELGDSALYLCASSLLPPGTGELFFGEGSRLTVL.

This chain uses TRBV28 with TRBJ2-1; 7 bases are shared with TRBD1. There are 16 residues in the CDR3. The germline gives CDR1 MDHEN, CDR2 SYDVKM. V shed 4 bases, J shed 7 bases, and the junction held 13 bases outside the gene matches. CDR3: CASSSWIGGSGNEQFF. The CDR3 nucleotides are TGTGCCAGCAGTTCATGGATAGGGGGCTCAGGAAATGAGCAGTTCTTC.

CDR3 residues: CASIKRGGSSYNEQFF. In nucleotides, the CDR3 is TGTGCCAGTATCAAACGGGGCGGGAGTTCTTACAATGAGCAGTTCTTC. The rearrangement uses TRBV19 and TRBJ2-5; TRBD2 aligns across 7 bases. Near its end, the DNA agrees better with TRBJ2-1, so the J call may be wrong. Looked up from germline, CDR1 is LNHDA and CDR2 is SQIVND (reference sequence). There are 16 residues in the CDR3.

This sequence joins TRBV5-1 and TRBJ1-2, with 7 bases matching TRBD1. The CDR3 has 15 residues. J lost 5 bases, V lost 0 bases, and 7 bases had no gene match. CDR1 and CDR2 from the germline V gene are SGHRS and YFSETQ. In nucleotides, the CDR3 is TGCGCCAGCAGCTTGGCGTCCGGGACAGCTTATGGCTACACCTTC. Translated: CASSLASGTAYGYTF.

This clonotype appeared a few times. The DNA of the CDR3 is TGTGCCAGCAGCTTGATTGCAGGGGGCGGCTATGGCTACACCTTC. Translation gives CASSLIAGGGYGYTF. The gene calls are TRBV5-6 and TRBJ1-2, with 8 bases lining up with TRBD1. The length of the CDR3 is 15 residues. CDR1 SGHDT and CDR2 YYEEEE come from the germline V gene. V lost 1 base, J lost 4 bases, and 6 bases stayed unmatched.